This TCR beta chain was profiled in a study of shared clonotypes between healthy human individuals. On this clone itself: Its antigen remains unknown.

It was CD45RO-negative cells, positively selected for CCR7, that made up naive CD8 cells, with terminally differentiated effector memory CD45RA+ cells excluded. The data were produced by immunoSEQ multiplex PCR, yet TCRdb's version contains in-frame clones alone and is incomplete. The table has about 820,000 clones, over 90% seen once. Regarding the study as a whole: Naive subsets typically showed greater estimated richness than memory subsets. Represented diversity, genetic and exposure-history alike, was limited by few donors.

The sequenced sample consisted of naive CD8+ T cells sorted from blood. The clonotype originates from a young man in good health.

In DNA form, the CDR3 reads TGCGCCAGCACCTCAGAGGCCTACGAGCAGTACTTC. This gives the protein CASTSEAYEQYF. V and J are TRBV5-1 and TRBJ2-7, with D unresolved. This CDR3 is 12 amino acids long. Germline V CDR1 and CDR2: SGHRS, YFSETQ. Trimming took 6 bases from V and 2 from J, leaving 9 bases between them. Looking up the rest from reference TRBV5-1 and TRBJ2-7 gives the full variable domain: KAGVTQTPRYLIKTRGQQVTLSCSPISGHRSVSWYQQTPGQGLQFLFEYFSETQRNKGNFPGRFSGRQFSNSRSEMNVSTLELGDSALYLCASTSEAYEQYFGPGTRLTVT.